The 19 T cell receptor beta chains below were found in one sample sequenced in a study of blood T cell repertoires in COVID-19. Method: immunoSEQ multiplex PCR; TCRdb's copy keeps in-frame clones and lacks some. The sample carries some 350,000 clones, roughly 90% recorded once. The sample consisted of peripheral blood. The receptor set was obtained from a woman between 70 and 85 years old with COVID-19, enrolled during active disease.

This chain joins TRBV7-2 and TRBJ1-2; 8 nucleotides agree with TRBD1. J gave up 3 bases and V 5 bases, and 2 bases lay outside the gene matches. Germline CDR1 is SGHTA and CDR2 is FQGNSA. CDR3 length: 13 amino acids. CDR3 bases: TGTGCCAGCAGCAACAGGGGGGACTATGGCTACACCTTC. Its translation is CASSNRGDYGYTF.

This chain connects TRBV30 to TRBJ2-1, with D possibly TRBD2 on 6 matching bases. The germline V gene encodes CDR1 GTSNPN and CDR2 SVGIG (reference sequence). The CDR3 has 14 amino acids. The germline V and J ends were trimmed by 0 bases and 9 bases, with 15 bases remaining between them. In nucleotides, the CDR3 is TGTGCCTGGAGTGTAGGCGGGGTCCGGGGTGAGCAGTTCTTC. Protein product: CAWSVGGVRGEQFF. Looking up the rest from reference TRBV30 and TRBJ2-1 gives the full variable domain: SQTIHQWPATLVQPVGSPLSLECTVEGTSNPNLYWYRQAAGRGLQLLFYSVGIGQISSEVPQNLSASRPQDRQFILSSKKLLLSDSGFYLCAWSVGGVRGEQFFGPGTRLTVL.

The chain employs TRBV2 and TRBJ2-2; 9 positions match TRBD1. The length of the CDR3 is 15 residues. Germline V gene data show CDR1 as SNHLY and CDR2 as FYNNEI. V was clipped by 6 bases and J by 4 bases; unmatched bases: 6. The CDR3 nucleotides are TGTGCCAGCAGCGAGGACAGGGGTTTCACCGGGGAGCTGTTTTTT. It is translated as CASSEDRGFTGELFF.

The genes are TRBV5-4 and TRBJ1-2; weak D call: TRBD1 (6 bases). The CDR3 has 14 residues. Trimming cost V 0 bases and J 4 bases, with 10 bases left between them. CDR1 SGHNT and CDR2 YYREEE come from the germline V gene (reference sequence). The CDR3 coding sequence is TGTGCCAGCAGCTTGGAGGGGGGGCCCTATGGCTACACCTTC. Amino acid sequence: CASSLEGGPYGYTF.

The chain carries TRBV27 and TRBJ2-1; 8 bases are a match to TRBD1. V was pared by 6 bases and J by 7 bases, with 14 bases of the junction left unmatched. The CDR3 totals 16 residues. Germline V gives CDR1 MNHEY, CDR2 SMNVEV (reference sequence). DNA for the CDR3: TGTGCCAGCAGCCCCCTGACCGGGACAGGAATGAATGAGCAGTTCTTC. Its translation is CASSPLTGTGMNEQFF.

This chain uses TRBV3-1 (or the pseudogene TRBV3-2) with TRBJ1-6; D remains unclear. The CDR3 loop spans 14 amino acids. V lost 1 base, J lost 7 bases, and 8 bases lay in between. Per the germline V gene, CDR1 is LGHDT and CDR2 is YNNKEL (reference sequence). CDR3 coding DNA: TGTGCCAGCAGCCAAGCCTATAACAATTCACCCCTCCACTTT. Encoded protein: CASSQAYNNSPLHF.

This sequence joins TRBV5-1 and TRBJ2-5; a weak D match, TRBD2 (6 bases). The germline gives CDR1 SGHRS, CDR2 YFSETQ. V lost 0 bases and J lost 5, with 11 bases in between. The CDR3 has 14 amino acids. CDR3 protein: CASSLAPRGETQYF. The CDR3 coding sequence is TGCGCCAGCAGCTTGGCCCCACGGGGGGAGACCCAGTACTTC.

This chain uses TRBV6-5 with TRBJ2-1; 13 bases agree with TRBD2. CDR3 size: 15 residues. CDR1 is MNHEY, CDR2 SVGAGI, per germline. The V segment lost 5 bases and the J segment 9 bases; nucleotides outside the gene matches: 7. The CDR3 protein is CASSPTSGGAVEQFF. In DNA, the CDR3 is TGTGCCAGCAGTCCTACTAGCGGGGGGGCGGTTGAGCAGTTCTTC.

The gene calls are TRBV5-1 and TRBJ2-3, with D uncertain. Per germline, CDR1 SGHRS and CDR2 YFSETQ. The V and J ends lost 3 bases and 0 bases respectively, with 8 bases between them. The CDR3 sequence is 14 residues long. Here the CDR3 DNA reads TGCGCCAGCAGCTCAGTTTCTAGCACAGATACGCAGTATTTT. Its translation is CASSSVSSTDTQYF.

The chain uses TRBV28 and TRBJ1-4; D is unclear. The V end lost 3 bases, the J end lost 2 bases, and 7 bases lay between the germline ends. The CDR3 is 14 residues long. The germline V gene has CDR1 MDHEN and CDR2 SYDVKM. CDR3 in DNA: TGTGCCAGCAGTTTCGGGTCGACTAATGAAAAACTGTTTTTT. Translation: CASSFGSTNEKLFF. The entire variable domain, with the rest obtained from reference TRBV28 and TRBJ1-4, is as follows: DVKVTQSSRYLVKRTGEKVFLECVQDMDHENMFWYRQDPGLGLRLIYFSYDVKMKEKGDIPEGYSVSREKKERFSLILESASTNQTSMYLCASSFGSTNEKLFFGSGTQLSVL.

The chain employs TRBV18 and TRBJ1-2; no reliable D call. V lost 0 bases and J lost 2, with 7 bases in between. In germline, CDR1 is KGHSH, CDR2 LQKENI. This CDR3 comprises 14 residues. As DNA, the CDR3 is TGTGCCAGCTCACCACCGGCGGCGAACTATGGCTACACCTTC. The encoded protein is CASSPPAANYGYTF.

The chain links TRBV7-3 to TRBJ1-5; TRBD1 aligns across 7 bases. Losses at the gene ends were 3 bases for V and 2 bases for J; bases not matched to a gene: 4. This CDR3 is 15 amino acids long. Germline CDR1 and CDR2: SGHTA and FQGTGA. CDR3 in DNA: TGTGCCAGCAGCTTTAGAGGGGGCGGCAATCAGCCCCAGCATTTT. Residues: CASSFRGGGNQPQHF.

This clone has only a few counts. The gene calls are TRBV11-3 and TRBJ1-5; 10 positions agree with TRBD1. Germline V gene sequence: CDR1 SGHNT, CDR2 YENEEA. This CDR3 contains 16 residues. Trimming cost V 9 bases and J 2 bases; bases outside gene matches: 10. In DNA form, the CDR3 reads TGTGCCAGTTCCCCCCGGGACAGGGGTGGCAATCAGCCCCAGCATTTT. Translation gives CASSPRDRGGNQPQHF.

The chain employs TRBV6-1 and TRBJ2-7, with 7 bases lining up with TRBD1. CDR3 length: 13 amino acids. J gave up 3 bases and V 3 bases, and 2 bases lay outside the gene matches. Germline loops: CDR1 MNHNS, CDR2 SASEGT. DNA for the CDR3: TGTGCCAGCAGTGAGAACAGGGGCTACGAGCAGTACTTC. Its translation is CASSENRGYEQYF.

This chain links TRBV6-5 with TRBJ2-7; 9 bases fit TRBD2. The CDR3 length is 13 residues. V dropped 7 bases and J dropped 3; count of bases not matched to a gene: 4. Germline assignment: CDR1 MNHEY and CDR2 SVGAGI. CDR3 DNA sequence: TGTGCCAGCACCAAAGCGGGGGGCTACGAGCAGTACTTC. Protein: CASTKAGGYEQYF.

The chain combines TRBV7-2 with TRBJ2-7, with D maybe TRBD2 (6 bases). There are 15 residues in the CDR3. Germline CDR1 and CDR2: SGHTA and FQGNSA. V lost 2 bases to trimming and J lost 3 bases, with 14 bases between them. CDR3 sequence: CASSLNPGGGYEQYF. The CDR3 region has the DNA TGTGCCAGCAGCTTAAACCCCGGGGGAGGCTACGAGCAGTACTTC.

This clone was observed a handful of times. The J gene is TRBJ2-5, the V gene TRBV7-2; 11 bases line up with TRBD2. J gave up 5 bases and V 2 bases, and 7 bases lay outside the gene matches. The CDR3 spans 16 residues. Germline assignment: CDR1 SGHTA and CDR2 FQGNSA. CDR3 residues: CASSLYTSGGGETQYF. The CDR3 DNA follows: TGTGCCAGCAGCTTATATACTAGCGGGGGAGGCGAGACCCAGTACTTC.

The chain couples TRBV5-4 to TRBJ1-1; no definite D call. Germline CDR1 is SGHNT and CDR2 is YYREEE (reference sequence). Trimming left V 6 bases short and J 6 bases short, with 12 bases between. The CDR3 runs 12 residues. The CDR3 spells CASNDWGAEAFF. Written as DNA, the CDR3 is TGTGCCAGCAACGACTGGGGAGCTGAAGCTTTCTTT.

The chain uses TRBV7-9 and TRBJ2-1; possibly TRBD2 for D (5 bases). The V gene lost 0 bases and the J gene lost 6 bases, with 15 bases spanning the gap. CDR3 size: 16 residues. Germline V gene lookup returns CDR1 SEHNR and CDR2 FQNEAQ (reference sequence). CDR3 sequence: CASSLAPGLYSNEQFF. The CDR3 nucleotides read TGTGCCAGCAGCTTAGCCCCCGGACTTTATTCCAATGAGCAGTTCTTC.